One sample yielded the 21 T cell receptor beta chains listed below, sequenced in a study of blood T cell repertoires in COVID-19. The table came from immunoSEQ multiplex PCR; TCRdb's copy has only in-frame clones and leaves some out. The sample contains about 150,000 clones, roughly 78% of which appear only once. Sequenced input: peripheral blood. These receptors originate from a man at least 80 years old with acute or convalescent COVID-19.

The chain has TRBV6-5 and TRBJ1-1, with D perhaps TRBD1 (6 bases). Trimming removed 5 bases at V and 5 bases at J, with 12 bases between. The CDR3 has 13 amino acids. In germline, CDR1 is MNHEY, CDR2 SVGAGI. The CDR3 coding sequence is TGTGCCAGCAGTATAACAGGGTGGACTGAAGCTTTCTTT. Amino acids: CASSITGWTEAFF.

This chain connects TRBV5-1 to TRBJ2-5; D uncertain. The CDR3 spans 13 residues. Germline V CDR1 and CDR2: SGHRS, YFSETQ. V shed 3 bases and J shed 0 bases, with 6 bases lying between them. Here the CDR3 DNA reads TGCGCCAGCAGCTACGGTAACCAAGAGACCCAGTACTTC. It translates to CASSYGNQETQYF.

The gene calls are TRBV19 and TRBJ2-3, with 10 bases that match TRBD1. Germline CDR1 reads LNHDA; CDR2 reads SQIVND (reference sequence). CDR3 length: 17 residues. Unmatched junction bases numbered 7, after V lost 2 bases and J lost 2 bases. This chain's CDR3 is CASSISGTGAYTDTQYF. CDR3 nucleotide sequence: TGTGCCAGTAGTATAAGCGGGACAGGGGCGTACACAGATACGCAGTATTTT.

This clone was recorded once. V and J are TRBV29-1 and TRBJ2-3, with D tentatively TRBD1 (7 bases). CDR3 length: 13 amino acids. Per germline, CDR1 SQVTM and CDR2 ANQGSEA. Trimming pared 4 bases from V and 10 bases from J, leaving 18 bases between. As DNA, the CDR3 is TGCAGCGTTGTACAGGGGACTGGACTGGCGCAGTATTTT. The encoded protein is CSVVQGTGLAQYF.

This clone appeared a few times. V usage is TRBV12-3 or TRBV12-4 and J usage is TRBJ1-2; possible D gene TRBD1, 5 bases. V lost 6 bases, J lost 3 bases, and 11 bases lay in between. The CDR3 contains 13 residues. CDR3 residues: CASSSDRDYGYTF. CDR3 DNA sequence: TGTGCCAGCAGCTCTGACAGAGACTATGGCTACACCTTC.

The chain recombines TRBV15 with TRBJ1-4; TRBD1 aligns across 7 bases. The ends lost 0 bases at V and 7 bases at J; junction bases unmatched: 2. This CDR3 comprises 14 residues. Germline values: CDR1 LNHNV, CDR2 YYDKDF (reference sequence). CDR3 coding DNA: TGTGCCACCAGCAGAGAATACAGGGGTGAAAAACTGTTTTTT. Translation: CATSREYRGEKLFF.

The rearrangement links TRBV29-1 to TRBJ2-2, with 8 bases aligning to TRBD1. V shed 7 bases, J shed 5 bases, and the junction held 12 bases outside the gene matches. Germline CDR1 reads SQVTM; CDR2 reads ANQGSEA. The CDR3 extends over 15 amino acids. The CDR3 nucleotides read TGCAGCGGGGTGACAGGGGACGTTGATACCGGGGAGCTGTTTTTT. Protein product: CSGVTGDVDTGELFF.

The chain uses TRBV27 and TRBJ1-5; TRBD1 matches at 10 bases. After removal of 7 bases from V and 7 bases from J, the junction contained 4 bases not matched to a gene. Germline CDR1 reads MNHEY; CDR2 reads SMNVEV (reference sequence). The CDR3 consists of 13 residues. CDR3 loop: CASKGQGEQPQHF. The CDR3 nucleotides are TGTGCCAGCAAAGGACAGGGGGAACAGCCCCAGCATTTT.

V and J are TRBV29-1 and TRBJ2-1; TRBD2 agrees at 13 bases. This CDR3 contains 17 residues. Germline V CDR1 and CDR2: SQVTM, ANQGSEA. V lost 6 bases, J lost 4 bases, and 12 bases stayed unmatched. The CDR3 here is CSVTPGLAGNLYNEQFF. DNA of the CDR3: TGCAGCGTGACACCGGGACTAGCGGGGAATCTATACAATGAGCAGTTCTTC.

The CDR3 reads CATSRARGQAQLYEQYF. The CDR3 DNA sequence: TGTGCCACCAGCAGGGCCAGAGGACAGGCACAACTGTACGAGCAGTACTTC. The chain has TRBV15 and TRBJ2-7, with 7 bases lining up with TRBD1. Trimming removed 3 bases from V and 4 bases from J; junction bases left unmatched: 15. CDR3 size: 17 residues. Germline V lookup: CDR1 LNHNV, CDR2 YYDKDF (reference sequence).

The chain links TRBV5-4 to TRBJ2-3; TRBD2 agrees at 10 bases. The trim removed 2 bases at V and 6 bases at J, leaving 6 bases unmatched. This CDR3 spans 15 amino acids. Germline CDR1 and CDR2: SGHNT and YYREEE (reference sequence). The chain's CDR3 is CASSLAGGPWDTQYF. CDR3 sequence (DNA): TGTGCCAGCAGCTTAGCGGGGGGGCCATGGGATACGCAGTATTTT.

This clone was seen more than once but under ten times. The chain carries TRBV19 and TRBJ2-7; 7 bases are shared with TRBD2. J lost 7 bases, V lost 6 bases, and 9 bases had no gene match. The CDR3 spans 13 residues. Germline V gives CDR1 LNHDA, CDR2 SQIVND (reference sequence). The CDR3 DNA is TGTGCCAGTAGCAAAGCTCAGGGACTAGAGCAGTACGTC. Its protein product is CASSKAQGLEQYV.

The chain carries TRBV27 and TRBJ1-1; D uncertain. The CDR3 covers 14 residues. V dropped 6 bases and J dropped 1 base, with 12 bases sitting between them. Germline V gene sequence: CDR1 MNHEY, CDR2 SMNVEV (reference sequence). CDR3: CASREQRRNTEAFF. CDR3 nucleotides: TGTGCCAGCAGGGAGCAGAGAAGGAACACTGAAGCTTTCTTT.

This chain connects TRBV4-1 to TRBJ1-2; 8 bases match TRBD1. V dropped 0 bases and J dropped 10; count of bases not matched to a gene: 10. The CDR3 runs to 15 residues. The V gene's germline CDR1 is MGHRA and CDR2 YSYEKL. As DNA, the CDR3 is TGCGCCAGCAGCCAAGAAGCCGGACAGGGAGTCCCCTACACCTTC. It codes for CASSQEAGQGVPYTF.

The rearrangement joins TRBV6-2 or TRBV6-3 to TRBJ2-7, with 7 nucleotides matching TRBD1. The CDR3 sequence is 11 residues long. Germline lookup yields CDR1 MNHEY and CDR2 SVGEGT. With 5 bases clipped from V and 6 bases from J, the junction kept 1 base outside the gene matches. This chain's CDR3 is CASSDRVEQYF. The CDR3 nucleotides are TGTGCCAGCAGTGACAGGGTCGAGCAGTACTTC.

The J gene is TRBJ2-2, the V gene TRBV2; 7 bases line up with TRBD1. Germline loops: CDR1 SNHLY, CDR2 FYNNEI. The CDR3 consists of 14 residues. V shed 6 bases and J 4 bases; nucleotides not matched to a gene: 5. The CDR3 nucleotides read TGTGCCAGCAGGGCCGCAGGGGGCACCGGGGAGCTGTTTTTT. Protein product: CASRAAGGTGELFF.

The gene calls are TRBV5-5 and TRBJ2-7; 7 bases match TRBD1. V was pared by 0 bases and J by 5 bases, with 5 bases of the junction left unmatched. There are 14 residues in the CDR3. Germline values: CDR1 SGHKS, CDR2 YYEKEE (reference sequence). This CDR3 reads CASSLDRGRNEQYF. In nucleotides, the CDR3 is TGTGCCAGCAGCTTGGACAGGGGTAGAAACGAGCAGTACTTC.

The rearrangement joins TRBV18 to TRBJ2-2, with a possible D match to TRBD2 (5 bases). Per germline, CDR1 KGHSH and CDR2 LQKENI. The CDR3 contains 13 residues. Trimming pared 3 bases from V and 5 bases from J, leaving 7 bases between. The CDR3 bases are TGTGCCAGCTCACCCCCGGGGACCGGGGAGCTGTTTTTT. Amino acids: CASSPPGTGELFF.

The chain has TRBV3-1 (or the pseudogene TRBV3-2) and TRBJ2-2, with 11 bases that match TRBD2. This CDR3 has 19 amino acids. Losses at the gene ends were 0 bases for V and 5 bases for J; bases not matched to a gene: 11. Germline V gene data show CDR1 as LGHDT and CDR2 as YNNKEL (reference sequence). The CDR3 reads CASSQDPGWRLAGTGELFF. DNA of the CDR3: TGTGCCAGCAGCCAAGATCCGGGGTGGAGACTAGCGGGGACCGGGGAGCTGTTTTTT.

This clone was counted only a few times. This chain's CDR3 is CASSSGQGVSYGYTF. The CDR3 nucleotides read TGTGCCAGCAGTTCGGGACAGGGGGTCTCGTATGGCTACACCTTC. The V gene is TRBV28, the J gene TRBJ1-2; 11 bases line up with TRBD1. Per germline, CDR1 MDHEN and CDR2 SYDVKM. The CDR3 has 15 amino acids. V lost 4 bases and J lost 5; bases outside the gene matches: 6.

The chain combines TRBV30 with TRBJ1-5; the D is unclear. The CDR3 is 12 residues long. In germline, CDR1 is GTSNPN, CDR2 SVGIG (reference sequence). Between the trimmed V and J ends, which lost 3 bases and 7 bases, there was a span of 10 bases. CDR3 sequence: CAWSLPPQPQHF. CDR3 nucleotide sequence: TGTGCCTGGAGCCTTCCCCCCCAGCCCCAGCATTTT.